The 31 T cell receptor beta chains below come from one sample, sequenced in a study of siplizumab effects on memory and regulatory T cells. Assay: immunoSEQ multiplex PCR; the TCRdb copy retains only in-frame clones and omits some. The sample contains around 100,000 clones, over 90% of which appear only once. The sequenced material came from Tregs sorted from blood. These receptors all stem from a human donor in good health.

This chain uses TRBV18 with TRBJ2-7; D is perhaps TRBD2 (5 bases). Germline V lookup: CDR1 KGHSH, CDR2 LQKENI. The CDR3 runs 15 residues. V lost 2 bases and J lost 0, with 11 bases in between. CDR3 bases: TGTGCCAGCTCACCAGATTTAGGGAGCTCCTACGAGCAGTACTTC. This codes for CASSPDLGSSYEQYF.

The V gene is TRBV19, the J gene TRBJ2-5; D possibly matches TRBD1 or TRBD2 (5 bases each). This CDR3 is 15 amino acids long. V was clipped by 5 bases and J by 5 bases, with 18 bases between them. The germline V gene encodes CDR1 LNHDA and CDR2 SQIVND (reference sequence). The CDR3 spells CASSSPQGPRETQYF. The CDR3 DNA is TGTGCCAGTAGTTCCCCCCAGGGACCTAGGGAGACCCAGTACTTC.

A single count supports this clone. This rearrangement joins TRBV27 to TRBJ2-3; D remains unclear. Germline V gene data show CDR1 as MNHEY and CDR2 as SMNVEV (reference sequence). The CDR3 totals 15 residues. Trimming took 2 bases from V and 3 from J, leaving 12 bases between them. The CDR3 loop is CASSLMGLGTDTQYF. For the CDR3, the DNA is TGTGCCAGCAGTTTAATGGGCTTAGGTACAGATACGCAGTATTTT.

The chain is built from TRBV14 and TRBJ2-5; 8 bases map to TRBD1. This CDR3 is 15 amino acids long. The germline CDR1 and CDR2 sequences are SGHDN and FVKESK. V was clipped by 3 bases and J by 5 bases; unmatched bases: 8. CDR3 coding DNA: TGTGCCAGCAGCCAGCTAACAGGGGGTCGGGAGACCCAGTACTTC. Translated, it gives CASSQLTGGRETQYF. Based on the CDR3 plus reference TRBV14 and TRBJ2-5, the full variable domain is EAGVTQFPSHSVIEKGQTVTLRCDPISGHDNLYWYRRVMGKEIKFLLHFVKESKQDESGMPNNRFLAERTGGTYSTLKVQPAELEDSGVYFCASSQLTGGRETQYFGPGTRLLVL.

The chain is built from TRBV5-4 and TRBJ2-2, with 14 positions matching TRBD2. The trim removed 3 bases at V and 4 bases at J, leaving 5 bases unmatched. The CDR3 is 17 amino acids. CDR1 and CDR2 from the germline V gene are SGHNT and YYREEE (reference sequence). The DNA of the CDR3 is TGTGCCAGCAGCTGGGGGGGACTAGCGGGAGCCACCGGGGAGCTGTTTTTT. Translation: CASSWGGLAGATGELFF.

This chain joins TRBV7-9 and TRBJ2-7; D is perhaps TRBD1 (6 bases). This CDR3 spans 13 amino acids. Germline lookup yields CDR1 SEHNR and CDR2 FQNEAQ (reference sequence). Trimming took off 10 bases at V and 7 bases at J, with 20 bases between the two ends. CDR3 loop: CAIQDSPAREQYF. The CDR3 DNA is TGTGCCATCCAGGACAGCCCGGCGAGGGAGCAGTACTTC.

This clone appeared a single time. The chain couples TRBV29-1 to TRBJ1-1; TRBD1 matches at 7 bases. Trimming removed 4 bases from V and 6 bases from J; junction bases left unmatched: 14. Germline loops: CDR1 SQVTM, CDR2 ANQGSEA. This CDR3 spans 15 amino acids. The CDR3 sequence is CSVGGPTGVVAEAFF. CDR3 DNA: TGCAGCGTTGGAGGGCCTACAGGGGTGGTCGCTGAAGCTTTCTTT.

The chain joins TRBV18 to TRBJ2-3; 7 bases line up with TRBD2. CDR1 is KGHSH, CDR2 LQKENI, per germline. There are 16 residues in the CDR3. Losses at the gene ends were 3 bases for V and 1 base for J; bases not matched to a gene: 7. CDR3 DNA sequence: TGTGCCAGCTCACCCCTGAGGGACTACCGCACAGATACGCAGTATTTT. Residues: CASSPLRDYRTDTQYF.

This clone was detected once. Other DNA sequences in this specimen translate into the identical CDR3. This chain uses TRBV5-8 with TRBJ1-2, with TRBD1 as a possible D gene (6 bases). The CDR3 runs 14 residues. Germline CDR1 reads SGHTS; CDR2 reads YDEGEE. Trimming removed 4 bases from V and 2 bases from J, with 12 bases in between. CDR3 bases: TGTGCCAGCAGCCGTCAAGGGGGAAACTATGGCTACACCTTC. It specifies CASSRQGGNYGYTF.

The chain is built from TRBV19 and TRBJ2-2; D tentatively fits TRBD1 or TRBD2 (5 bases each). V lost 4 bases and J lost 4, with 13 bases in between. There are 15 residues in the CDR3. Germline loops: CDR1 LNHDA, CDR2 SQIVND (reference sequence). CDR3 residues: CASSSRGPITGELFF. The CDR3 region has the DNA TGTGCCAGTAGTAGTAGGGGACCAATCACCGGGGAGCTGTTTTTT.

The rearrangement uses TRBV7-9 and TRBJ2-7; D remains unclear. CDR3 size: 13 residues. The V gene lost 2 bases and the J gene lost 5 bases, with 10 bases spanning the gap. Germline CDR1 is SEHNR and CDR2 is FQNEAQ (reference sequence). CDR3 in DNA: TGTGCCAGCAGCTTAAGTCTAACAAACGAGCAGTACTTC. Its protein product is CASSLSLTNEQYF.

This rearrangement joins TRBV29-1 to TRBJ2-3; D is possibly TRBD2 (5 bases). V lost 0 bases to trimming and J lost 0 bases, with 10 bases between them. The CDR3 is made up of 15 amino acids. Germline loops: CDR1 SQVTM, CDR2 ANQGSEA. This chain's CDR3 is CSVEDRGISTDTQYF. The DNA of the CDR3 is TGCAGCGTTGAAGATCGAGGGATCAGCACAGATACGCAGTATTTT.

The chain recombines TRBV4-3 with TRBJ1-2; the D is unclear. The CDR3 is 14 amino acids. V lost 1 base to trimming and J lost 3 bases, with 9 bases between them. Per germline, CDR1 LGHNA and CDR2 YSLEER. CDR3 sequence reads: CASSQVGGDYGYTF. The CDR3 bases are TGCGCCAGCAGCCAAGTCGGCGGGGACTATGGCTACACCTTC.

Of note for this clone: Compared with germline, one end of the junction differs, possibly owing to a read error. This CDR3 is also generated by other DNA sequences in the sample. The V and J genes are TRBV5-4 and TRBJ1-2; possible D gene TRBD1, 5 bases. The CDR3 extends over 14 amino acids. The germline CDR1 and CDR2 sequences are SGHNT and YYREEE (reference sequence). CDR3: CASSLGLTTDGYTF. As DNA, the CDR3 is TGTGCCAGCAGTTTGGGACTCACGACGGATGGCTACACCTTC. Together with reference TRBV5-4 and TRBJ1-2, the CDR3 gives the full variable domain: ETGVTQSPTHLIKTRGQQVTLRCSSQSGHNTVSWYQQALGQGPQFIFQYYREEENGRGNFPPRFSGLQFPNYSSELNVNALELDDSALYLCASSLGLTTDGYTFGSGTRLTVV.

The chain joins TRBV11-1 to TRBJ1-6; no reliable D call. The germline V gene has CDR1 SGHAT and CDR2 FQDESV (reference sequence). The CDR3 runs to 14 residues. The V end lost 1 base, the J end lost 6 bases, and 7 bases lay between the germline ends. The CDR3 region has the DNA TGTGCCAGCAGCTTAGGGGTTGCTAATTCACCCCTCCACTTT. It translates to CASSLGVANSPLHF.

The CDR3 sequence is CASATGQRNQPQHF. The CDR3 DNA follows: TGTGCCAGCGCCACGGGACAGCGCAATCAGCCCCAGCATTTT. The chain recombines TRBV27 with TRBJ1-5, with 7 bases identical to TRBD1. Germline-derived CDR1 and CDR2 are MNHEY and SMNVEV (reference sequence). V trimming: 8 bases; J trimming: 2 bases; junction bases outside the gene matches: 6. The CDR3 has 14 residues.

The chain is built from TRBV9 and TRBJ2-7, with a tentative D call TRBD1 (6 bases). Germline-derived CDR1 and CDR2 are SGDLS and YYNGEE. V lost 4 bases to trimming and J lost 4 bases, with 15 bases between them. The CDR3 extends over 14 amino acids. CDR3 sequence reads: CASSNRDKGYEQYF. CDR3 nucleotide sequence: TGTGCCAGCAGCAACCGGGACAAGGGATACGAGCAGTACTTC.

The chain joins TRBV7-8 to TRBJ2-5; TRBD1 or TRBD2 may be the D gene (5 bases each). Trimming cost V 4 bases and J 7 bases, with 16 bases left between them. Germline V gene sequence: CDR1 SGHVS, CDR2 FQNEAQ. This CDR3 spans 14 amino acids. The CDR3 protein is CASSSSGLKGTQYF. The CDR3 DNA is TGTGCCAGCAGCTCTTCGGGGCTGAAAGGGACCCAGTACTTC.

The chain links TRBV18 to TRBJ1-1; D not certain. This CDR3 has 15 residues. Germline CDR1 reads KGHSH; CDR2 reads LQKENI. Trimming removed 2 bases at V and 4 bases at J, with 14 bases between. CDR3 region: CASSPLREVSTEAFF. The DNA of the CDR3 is TGTGCCAGCTCACCATTAAGGGAGGTTAGCACTGAAGCTTTCTTT. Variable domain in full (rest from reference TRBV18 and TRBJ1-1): NAGVMQNPRHLVRRRGQEARLRCSPMKGHSHVYWYRQLPEEGLKFMVYLQKENIIDESGMPKERFSAEFPKEGPSILRIQQVVRGDSAAYFCASSPLREVSTEAFFGQGTRLTVV.

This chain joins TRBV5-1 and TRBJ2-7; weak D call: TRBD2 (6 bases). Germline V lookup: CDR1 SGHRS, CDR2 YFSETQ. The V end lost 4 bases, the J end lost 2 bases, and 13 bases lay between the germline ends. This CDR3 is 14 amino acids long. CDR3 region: CASSGGTATYEQYF. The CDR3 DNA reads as TGCGCCAGCAGCGGGGGGACCGCGACCTACGAGCAGTACTTC.

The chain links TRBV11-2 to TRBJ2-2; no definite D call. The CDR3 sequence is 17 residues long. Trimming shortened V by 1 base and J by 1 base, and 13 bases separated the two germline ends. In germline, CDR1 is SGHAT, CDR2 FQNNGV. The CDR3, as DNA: TGTGCCAGCAGCTTAGGCCGACTGACGGGGAACACCGGGGAGCTGTTTTTT. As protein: CASSLGRLTGNTGELFF.

For the CDR3, the DNA is TGTGCCAGCAGTGCTTCAGGGACCCACGAGCAGTACTTC. It is translated as CASSASGTHEQYF. This chain joins TRBV6-6 and TRBJ2-7, with D possibly called TRBD1 or TRBD2 (5 bases each). Per germline, CDR1 MNHNY and CDR2 SVGAGI (reference sequence). Trimming removed 5 bases from V and 5 bases from J, with 13 bases in between. The length of the CDR3 is 13 residues.

The CDR3: CSVSVETQYF. CDR3 sequence (DNA): TGCAGTGTCTCAGTAGAGACCCAGTACTTC. The V and J genes are TRBV20-1 and TRBJ2-5; no reliable D call. In germline, CDR1 is DFQATT, CDR2 SNEGSKA (reference sequence). This CDR3 is built from 10 residues. Between the trimmed V and J ends, which lost 7 bases and 4 bases, there was a span of 7 bases.

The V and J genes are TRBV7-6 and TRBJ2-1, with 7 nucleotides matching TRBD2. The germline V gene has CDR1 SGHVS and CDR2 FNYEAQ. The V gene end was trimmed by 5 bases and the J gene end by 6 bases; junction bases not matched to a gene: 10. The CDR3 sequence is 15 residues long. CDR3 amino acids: CASSPTWGGRNEQFF. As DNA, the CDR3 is TGTGCCAGCAGCCCGACCTGGGGGGGACGCAATGAGCAGTTCTTC.

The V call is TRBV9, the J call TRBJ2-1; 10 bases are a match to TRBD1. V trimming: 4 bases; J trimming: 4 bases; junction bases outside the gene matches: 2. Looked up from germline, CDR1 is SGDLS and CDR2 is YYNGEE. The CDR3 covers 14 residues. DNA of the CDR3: TGTGCCAGCAGCCCGGGACAGGGGTACAATGAGCAGTTCTTC. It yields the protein CASSPGQGYNEQFF.

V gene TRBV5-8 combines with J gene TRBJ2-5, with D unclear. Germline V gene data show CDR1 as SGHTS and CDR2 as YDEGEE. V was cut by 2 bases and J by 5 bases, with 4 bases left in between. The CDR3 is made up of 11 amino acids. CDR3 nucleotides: TGTGCCAGCAGCTTATGGGAGACCCAGTACTTC. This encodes CASSLWETQYF.

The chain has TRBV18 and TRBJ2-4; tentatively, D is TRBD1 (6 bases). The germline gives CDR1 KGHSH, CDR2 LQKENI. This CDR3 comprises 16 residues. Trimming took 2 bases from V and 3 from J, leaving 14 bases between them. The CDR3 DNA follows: TGTGCCAGCTCACCAACAGGGACGAGGGTCAAAAACATTCAGTACTTC. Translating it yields CASSPTGTRVKNIQYF.

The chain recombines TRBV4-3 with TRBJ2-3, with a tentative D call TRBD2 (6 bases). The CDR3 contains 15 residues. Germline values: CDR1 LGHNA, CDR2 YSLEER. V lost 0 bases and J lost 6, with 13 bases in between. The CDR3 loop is CASSQDRLAVDTQYF. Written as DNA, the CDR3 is TGCGCCAGCAGCCAAGATCGTTTAGCGGTCGATACGCAGTATTTT.

CDR3 region: CASSQIPAGELFF. The CDR3 bases are TGCGCCAGCAGCCAAATACCGGCCGGGGAGCTGTTTTTT. V usage is TRBV4-1 and J usage is TRBJ2-2; D not resolved. There are 13 residues in the CDR3. V dropped 2 bases and J dropped 6 bases, with 7 bases sitting between them. Germline values: CDR1 MGHRA, CDR2 YSYEKL.

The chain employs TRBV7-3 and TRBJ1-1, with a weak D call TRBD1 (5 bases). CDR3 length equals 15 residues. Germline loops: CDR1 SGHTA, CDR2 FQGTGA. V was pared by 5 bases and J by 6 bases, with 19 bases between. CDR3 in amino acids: CASSPQDAGRAEAFF. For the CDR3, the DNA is TGTGCCAGCAGCCCCCAGGACGCAGGGAGGGCTGAAGCTTTCTTT.

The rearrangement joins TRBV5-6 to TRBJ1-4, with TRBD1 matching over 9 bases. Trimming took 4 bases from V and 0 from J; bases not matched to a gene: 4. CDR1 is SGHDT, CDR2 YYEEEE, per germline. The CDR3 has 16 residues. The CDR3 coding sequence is TGTGCCAGCAGCACTCGGACAGGGGCAACTAATGAAAAACTGTTTTTT. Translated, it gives CASSTRTGATNEKLFF. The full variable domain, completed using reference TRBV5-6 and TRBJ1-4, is DAGVTQSPTHLIKTRGQQVTLRCSPKSGHDTVSWYQQALGQGPQFIFQYYEEEERQRGNFPDRFSGHQFPNYSSELNVNALLLGDSALYLCASSTRTGATNEKLFFGSGTQLSVL.